This T cell receptor (beta chain) was found in a study of post-analysis software for immune sequencing data. Study overall: Some patients lacked subtype; others had relapsing-remitting, secondary progressive or progressive-relapsing disease.

The authors incorporated unique molecular identifiers into the TCR beta cDNA libraries. TCRdb ran MiXCR on the PCR reads and lists one entry per CDR3 protein. The data show approximately 730,000 distinct CDR3 sequences, approximately 30% seen once. General study findings and limits: People with multiple sclerosis had a significantly lower normalized Chao1 diversity than controls did. Five TRBV segments were significantly more frequent in patients than in controls. TRBV5-6, TRBV5-1 and TRBV20-1 were among these segments.

The J segment lost 5 bases and the V segment lost 2 bases, leaving 10 bases of the junction unmatched. Per the germline V gene, CDR1 is MNHEY and CDR2 is SVGAGI. The CDR3 contains 16 residues. About this clonotype: Its matching antigen is unknown.

The rearrangement links TRBV6-5 to TRBJ2-5, with TRBD1 identical over 8 bases. This clonotype was obtained from a girl aged 5-17 years with multiple sclerosis. Sample: blood. This CDR3 reads CASSYRTGFGTETQYF. The CDR3 DNA reads as TGTGCCAGCAGTTACCGGACAGGGTTTGGGACGGAGACCCAGTACTTC.